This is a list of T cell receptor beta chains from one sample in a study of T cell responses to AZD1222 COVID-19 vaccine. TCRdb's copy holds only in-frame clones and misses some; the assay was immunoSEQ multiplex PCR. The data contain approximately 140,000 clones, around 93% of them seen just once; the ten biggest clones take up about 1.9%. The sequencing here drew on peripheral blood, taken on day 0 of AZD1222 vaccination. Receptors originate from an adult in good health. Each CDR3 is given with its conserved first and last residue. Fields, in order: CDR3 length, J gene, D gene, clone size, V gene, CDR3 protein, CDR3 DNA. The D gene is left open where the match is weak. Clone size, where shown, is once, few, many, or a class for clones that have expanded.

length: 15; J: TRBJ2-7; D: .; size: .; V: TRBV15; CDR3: CATSSSGTGTYEQYF; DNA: TGTGCCACCAGCAGCTCAGGGACTGGGACCTACGAGCAGTACTTC
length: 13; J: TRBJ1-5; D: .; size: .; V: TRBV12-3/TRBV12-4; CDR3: CASRPGFNQPQHF; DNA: TGTGCCAGCAGACCAGGGTTTAATCAGCCCCAGCATTTT
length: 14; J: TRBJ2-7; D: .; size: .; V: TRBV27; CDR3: CASRRTDTPYEQYF; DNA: TGTGCCAGCCGGAGGACTGATACCCCCTACGAGCAGTACTTC
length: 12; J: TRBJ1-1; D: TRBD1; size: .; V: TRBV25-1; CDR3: CASSERGRQAFF; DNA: TGTGCCAGCAGTGAGAGGGGGCGTCAAGCTTTCTTT
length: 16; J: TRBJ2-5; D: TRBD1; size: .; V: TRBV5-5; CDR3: CASSPAPTGGMETQYF; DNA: TGTGCCAGCAGCCCCGCCCCCACAGGGGGCATGGAGACCCAGTACTTC
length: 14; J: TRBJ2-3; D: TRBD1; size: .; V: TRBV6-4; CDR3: CASQKDRGADTQYF; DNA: TGTGCCAGCCAAAAGGACAGGGGGGCAGATACGCAGTATTTT
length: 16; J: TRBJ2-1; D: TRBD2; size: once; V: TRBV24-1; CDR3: CATSDSSSGRAGEQFF; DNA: TGTGCCACCAGTGATTCGTCTAGCGGGAGGGCCGGAGAGCAGTTCTTC
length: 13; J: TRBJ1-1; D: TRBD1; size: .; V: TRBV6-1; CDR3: CASSEATGGHAFF; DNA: TGTGCCAGCAGTGAAGCGACAGGGGGGCATGCTTTCTTT
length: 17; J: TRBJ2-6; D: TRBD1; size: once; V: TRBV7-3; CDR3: CASSRSQGASGANVLTF; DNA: TGTGCCAGCAGTCGTTCACAGGGGGCATCTGGGGCCAACGTCCTGACTTTC
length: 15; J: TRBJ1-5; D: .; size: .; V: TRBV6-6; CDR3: CATATGGGGNQPQHF; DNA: TGTGCCACCGCAACGGGCGGGGGGGGCAATCAGCCCCAGCATTTT
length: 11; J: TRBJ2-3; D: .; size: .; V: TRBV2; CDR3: CASSGRDTQYF; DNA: TGTGCCAGCAGTGGACGAGATACGCAGTATTTT
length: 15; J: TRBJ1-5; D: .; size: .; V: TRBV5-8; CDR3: CASSLNGQSFQPQHF; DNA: TGTGCCAGCAGCCTGAACGGCCAGAGTTTCCAGCCCCAGCATTTT
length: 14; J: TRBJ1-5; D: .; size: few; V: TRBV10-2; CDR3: CASRFSQGGQPQHF; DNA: TGCGCCAGCAGATTTTCACAAGGCGGTCAGCCCCAGCATTTT
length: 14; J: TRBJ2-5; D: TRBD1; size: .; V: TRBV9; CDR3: CASSGTGAQETQYF; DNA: TGTGCCAGCAGCGGGACAGGGGCTCAAGAGACCCAGTACTTC
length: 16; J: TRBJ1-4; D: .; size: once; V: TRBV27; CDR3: CASTRRVRGTNEKLFF; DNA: TGTGCCAGCACCAGGCGGGTGAGAGGCACTAATGAAAAACTGTTTTTT
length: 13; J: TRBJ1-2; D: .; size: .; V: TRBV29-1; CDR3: CSHAELANYGYTF; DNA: TGCAGCCACGCGGAGTTAGCTAACTATGGCTACACCTTC
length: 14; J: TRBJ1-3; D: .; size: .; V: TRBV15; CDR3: CATQRGTSGNTIYF; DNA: TGTGCCACTCAGCGAGGTACCTCTGGAAACACCATATATTTT
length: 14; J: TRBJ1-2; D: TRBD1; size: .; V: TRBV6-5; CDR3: CASSSTGGHYGYTF; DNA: TGTGCCAGCAGCTCGACAGGGGGCCACTATGGCTACACCTTC
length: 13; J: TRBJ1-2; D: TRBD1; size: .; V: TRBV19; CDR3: CASSIGQGRGYTF; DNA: TGTGCCAGTAGTATAGGACAGGGACGTGGCTACACCTTC
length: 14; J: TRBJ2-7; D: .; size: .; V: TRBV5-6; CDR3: CASTFLDRTYEQYF; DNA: TGTGCCAGCACCTTTCTTGACAGGACGTACGAGCAGTACTTC
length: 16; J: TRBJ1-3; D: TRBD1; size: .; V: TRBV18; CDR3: CASSPDRGVLGNTIYF; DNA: TGTGCCAGCTCACCAGACAGGGGTGTTTTGGGAAACACCATATATTTT
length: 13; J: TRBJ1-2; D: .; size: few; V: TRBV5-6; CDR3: CASSLGAPGGYTF; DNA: TGTGCCAGCTCTCTTGGAGCTCCGGGTGGCTACACCTTC
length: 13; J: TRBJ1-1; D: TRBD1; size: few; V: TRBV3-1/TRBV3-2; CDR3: CASRQGLNTEAFF; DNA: TGTGCCAGCCGACAGGGCCTTAACACTGAAGCTTTCTTT
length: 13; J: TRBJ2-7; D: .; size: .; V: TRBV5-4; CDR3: CASSAGTGNEQYF; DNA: TGTGCCAGCAGCGCCGGGACCGGCAACGAGCAGTACTTC
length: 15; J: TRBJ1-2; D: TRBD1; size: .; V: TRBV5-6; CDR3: CASSFDGQGSYGYTF; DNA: TGTGCCAGCAGCTTCGACGGACAGGGCAGCTATGGCTACACCTTC